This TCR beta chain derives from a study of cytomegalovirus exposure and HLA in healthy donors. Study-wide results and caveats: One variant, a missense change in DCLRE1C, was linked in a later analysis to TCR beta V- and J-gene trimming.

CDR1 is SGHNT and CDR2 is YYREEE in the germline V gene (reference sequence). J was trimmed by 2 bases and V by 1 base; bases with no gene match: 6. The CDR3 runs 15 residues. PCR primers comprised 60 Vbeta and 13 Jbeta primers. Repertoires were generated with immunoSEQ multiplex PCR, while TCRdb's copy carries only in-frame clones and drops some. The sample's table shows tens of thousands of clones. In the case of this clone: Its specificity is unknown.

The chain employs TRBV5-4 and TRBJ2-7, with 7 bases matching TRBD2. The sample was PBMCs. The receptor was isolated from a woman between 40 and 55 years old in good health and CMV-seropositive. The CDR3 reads CASSLWGRVAYEQYF. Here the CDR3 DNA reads TGTGCCAGCAGCTTGTGGGGGAGGGTAGCCTACGAGCAGTACTTC.